This T cell receptor beta chain was documented in a study of shared clonotypes between healthy human individuals. Broader study findings: The naive CD4 repertoires of a handful of donors were compared, and around 5.1% of clonotypes were shared. Only a few donors were included, so the genetic and exposure-history diversity represented was limited.

Clones were read by immunoSEQ multiplex PCR, and TCRdb kept only the in-frame ones, dropping some. The data contain millions of clones, just over 90% of them singletons. Germline V lookup: CDR1 MNHNS, CDR2 SASEGT. V was cut by 0 bases and J by 9 bases, with 9 bases left in between. The length of the CDR3 is 14 residues. A note on this clone: What it recognizes is unknown.

This receptor was taken from a man between 18 and 29 years old in good health. The chain employs TRBV6-1 and TRBJ1-6, with D hard to call. Sample: naive CD4+ T cells sorted from blood. Stated subset: CD45RA+ positively selected. CDR3 protein: CASSEALLGSPLHF. The CDR3 DNA reads as TGTGCCAGCAGTGAAGCGCTTCTGGGTTCACCCCTCCACTTT.